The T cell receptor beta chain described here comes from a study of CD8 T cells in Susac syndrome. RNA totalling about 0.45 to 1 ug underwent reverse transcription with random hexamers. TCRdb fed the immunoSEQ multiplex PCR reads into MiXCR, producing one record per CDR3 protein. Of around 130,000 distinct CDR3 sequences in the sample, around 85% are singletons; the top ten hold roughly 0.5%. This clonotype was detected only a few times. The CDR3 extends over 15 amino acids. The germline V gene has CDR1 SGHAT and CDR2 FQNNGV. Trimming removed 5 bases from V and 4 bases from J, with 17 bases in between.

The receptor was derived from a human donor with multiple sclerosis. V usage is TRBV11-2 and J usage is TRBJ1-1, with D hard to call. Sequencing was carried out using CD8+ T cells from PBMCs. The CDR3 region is CASSPSVGLGTEAFF. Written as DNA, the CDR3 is TGTGCCAGCAGCCCATCCGTAGGCCTCGGCACTGAAGCTTTCTTT.